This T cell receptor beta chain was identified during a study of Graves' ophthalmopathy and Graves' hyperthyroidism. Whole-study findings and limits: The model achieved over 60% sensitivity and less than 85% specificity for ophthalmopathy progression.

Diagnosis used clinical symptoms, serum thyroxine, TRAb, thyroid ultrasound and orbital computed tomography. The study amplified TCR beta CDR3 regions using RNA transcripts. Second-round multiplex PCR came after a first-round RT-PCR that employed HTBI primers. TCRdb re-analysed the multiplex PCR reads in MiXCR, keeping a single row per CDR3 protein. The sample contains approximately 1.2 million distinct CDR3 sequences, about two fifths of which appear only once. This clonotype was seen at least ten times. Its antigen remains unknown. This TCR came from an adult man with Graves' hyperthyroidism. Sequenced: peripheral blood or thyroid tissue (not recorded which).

The chain's CDR3 is CASSPPGQGGSPLHF. CDR3 DNA: TGCGCCAGCAGCCCCCCGGGACAAGGGGGATCACCCCTCCACTTT. The V call is TRBV5-1, the J call TRBJ1-6; a possible D gene is TRBD1 (6 bases). CDR1 is SGHRS, CDR2 YFSETQ, per germline. Trimming stripped 4 bases from V and 10 bases from J, with 18 bases between. This CDR3 spans 15 amino acids.